This TCR beta chain was documented in a study of T cell changes during pregnancy in multiple sclerosis. Losses at the gene ends were 0 bases for V and 11 bases for J; bases not matched to a gene: 7. Germline V CDR1 and CDR2: SGHKS, YYEKEE (reference sequence). This CDR3 comprises 13 residues. Some clones are missing from TCRdb's copy, which holds only in-frame ones; the method was immunoSEQ multiplex PCR. The table lists over 20,000 clones, around nine tenths of them singletons. The V and J genes are TRBV5-5 and TRBJ1-1; 7 bases are a match to TRBD1. Sample: CD4+ T cells from peripheral blood mononuclear cells, taken in the first trimester of pregnancy. The TCR originated in a female donor in good health, enrolled as a control in a pregnancy study. The CDR3 DNA sequence: TGTGCCAGCAGCTTGGGGGCAGGGGGGAGGGCTTTCTTT. This codes for CASSLGAGGRAFF.